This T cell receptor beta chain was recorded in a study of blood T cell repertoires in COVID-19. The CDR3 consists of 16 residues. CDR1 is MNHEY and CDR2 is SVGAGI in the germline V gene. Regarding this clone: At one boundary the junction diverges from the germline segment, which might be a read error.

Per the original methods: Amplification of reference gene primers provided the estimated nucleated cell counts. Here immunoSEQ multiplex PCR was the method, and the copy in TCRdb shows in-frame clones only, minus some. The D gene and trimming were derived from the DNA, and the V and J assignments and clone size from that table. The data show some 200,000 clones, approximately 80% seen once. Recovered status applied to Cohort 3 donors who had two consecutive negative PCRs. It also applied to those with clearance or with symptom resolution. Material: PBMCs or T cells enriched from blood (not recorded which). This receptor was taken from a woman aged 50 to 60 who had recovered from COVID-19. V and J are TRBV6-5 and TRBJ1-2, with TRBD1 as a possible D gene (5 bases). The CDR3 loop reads CASSNSRWGKGVGYTF. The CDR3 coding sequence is TGTGCCAGCAGTAACTCTCGATGGGGCAAGGGTGTCGGCTACACCTTC.